These 9 T cell receptor beta chains were all obtained from the same sample, sequenced in a study of blood T cell repertoires in COVID-19. Using immunoSEQ multiplex PCR, the repertoire was profiled, and TCRdb retains in-frame clones only, with some absent. The sample lists about 250,000 clones; about four fifths were seen once. Sequences were obtained from peripheral blood. All receptors derive from a man at least 80 years old with acute or convalescent COVID-19.

The chain combines TRBV11-2 with TRBJ2-7; 8 nucleotides line up with TRBD1. CDR1 and CDR2 (germline): SGHAT, FQNNGV. V dropped 5 bases and J dropped 6; count of bases not matched to a gene: 6. This CDR3 has 13 amino acids. The CDR3 DNA follows: TGTGCCAGCAGCCCGGGACAGGTTGGCGAGCAGTACTTC. Protein product: CASSPGQVGEQYF.

V and J are TRBV28 and TRBJ1-6; tentatively, D is TRBD1 (5 bases). V lost 11 bases and J lost 3, with 11 bases in between. In germline, CDR1 is MDHEN, CDR2 SYDVKM. The CDR3 is 13 residues long. CDR3 nucleotides: TGTGCCGCGGGGGGGGTCTATAATTCACCCCTCCACTTT. Its translation is CAAGGVYNSPLHF.

Comment on this clone: The sample has other DNA sequences that encode this CDR3 too. The chain combines TRBV3-1 (or the pseudogene TRBV3-2) with TRBJ1-2; 8 bases line up with TRBD1. Germline V gene data show CDR1 as LGHDT and CDR2 as YNNKEL (reference sequence). The CDR3 covers 14 residues. V lost 0 bases, J lost 7 bases, and 4 bases stayed unmatched. CDR3 sequence reads: CASSQDRGRGGYTF. CDR3 nucleotide sequence: TGTGCCAGCAGCCAAGACAGGGGGCGAGGTGGCTACACCTTC.

The chain joins TRBV5-1 to TRBJ1-1; the D gene is possibly TRBD1 (6 bases). The germline gives CDR1 SGHRS, CDR2 YFSETQ. The CDR3 has 13 residues. Trimming removed 5 bases at V and 3 bases at J, with 11 bases between. The CDR3 sequence is CASRTNRDTEAFF. The CDR3, as DNA: TGCGCCAGCAGAACGAACAGGGACACTGAAGCTTTCTTT.

The rearrangement uses TRBV5-1 and TRBJ2-7, with no clear D. CDR1 is SGHRS and CDR2 is YFSETQ in the germline V gene. The CDR3 loop spans 12 amino acids. V was shortened by 2 bases and J by 5 bases, with 8 bases between the two germline ends. As DNA, the CDR3 is TGCGCCAGCAGCTTCAACCAGAACGAGCAGTACTTC. Translating gives CASSFNQNEQYF.

The V and J genes are TRBV7-3 and TRBJ2-1, with 7 nucleotides matching TRBD2. Germline loops: CDR1 SGHTA, CDR2 FQGTGA. This CDR3 has 16 amino acids. V lost 5 bases to trimming and J lost 4 bases; unmatched junction nucleotides: 11. This CDR3 is CASSLTGSGIYNEQFF. In DNA form, the CDR3 reads TGTGCCAGCAGCCTGACCGGGAGCGGGATATACAATGAGCAGTTCTTC.

This chain joins TRBV4-1 and TRBJ2-7; D may be TRBD2 (6 bases). The CDR3 extends over 13 amino acids. The ends were cut back, 0 bases at V and 7 bases at J, with 10 bases in the middle. The germline gives CDR1 MGHRA, CDR2 YSYEKL. DNA for the CDR3: TGCGCCAGCAGCCAAGAGCCGGGGAGGGAGCAGTACTTC. It codes for CASSQEPGREQYF.

The table lists this clone with a few counts. The CDR3: CASSPDAGGSTDTQYF. The CDR3, as DNA: TGTGCCAGCAGCCCCGATGCAGGGGGGAGCACAGATACGCAGTATTTT. V and J are TRBV9 and TRBJ2-3; maybe TRBD1 (7 bases). CDR1 and CDR2 from the germline V gene are SGDLS and YYNGEE. V was cut by 4 bases and J by 0 bases, with 15 bases left in between. CDR3 length: 16 amino acids. Based on the CDR3 plus reference TRBV9 and TRBJ2-3, the full variable domain is DSGVTQTPKHLITATGQRVTLRCSPRSGDLSVYWYQQSLDQGLQFLIQYYNGEERAKGNILERFSAQQFPDLHSELNLSSLELGDSALYFCASSPDAGGSTDTQYFGPGTRLTVL.

This clone appeared once. The rearrangement links TRBV5-4 to TRBJ1-1; 9 bases line up with TRBD1. The CDR3 totals 15 residues. V was pared by 1 base and J by 6 bases, with 7 bases of the junction left unmatched. The V gene's germline CDR1 is SGHNT and CDR2 YYREEE (reference sequence). The CDR3 DNA follows: TGTGCCAGCAGCTTGAAAGGGACAGGGCAAGCTGAAGCTTTCTTT. As protein: CASSLKGTGQAEAFF.